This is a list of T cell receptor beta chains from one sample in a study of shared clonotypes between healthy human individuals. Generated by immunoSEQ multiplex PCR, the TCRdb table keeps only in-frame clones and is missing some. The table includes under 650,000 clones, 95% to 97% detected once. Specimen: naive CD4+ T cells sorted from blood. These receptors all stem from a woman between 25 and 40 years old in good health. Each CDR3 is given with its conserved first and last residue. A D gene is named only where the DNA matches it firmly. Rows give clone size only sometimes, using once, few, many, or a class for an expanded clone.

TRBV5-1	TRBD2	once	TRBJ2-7	TGCGCCAGCAGCTTGTACGCGATTAGCGGGGTCTACGAGCAGTACTTC	CASSLYAISGVYEQYF
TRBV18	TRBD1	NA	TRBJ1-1	TGTGCCAGCTCACCAGCCAACAGGGGGATGAACACTGAAGCTTTCTTT	CASSPANRGMNTEAFF
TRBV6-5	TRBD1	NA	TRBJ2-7	TGTGCCAGCAGGAATTACAGGGGGGAGCAGTACTTC	CASRNYRGEQYF
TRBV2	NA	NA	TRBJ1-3	TGTGCCGGGAGGGCTGAAGGGGCGGCTGGAAACACCATATATTTT	CAGRAEGAAGNTIYF
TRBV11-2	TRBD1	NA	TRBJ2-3	TGTGCCAGCAGGAACCGGGACAGGCCCACAGATACGCAGTATTTT	CASRNRDRPTDTQYF
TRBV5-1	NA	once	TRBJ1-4	TGCGCCAGCAGCTTCGACGGAATTAATGAAAAACTGTTTTTT	CASSFDGINEKLFF
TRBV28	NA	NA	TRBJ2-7	TGTGCCAGCAGTTTAGACATAGCCCTCGGGAACGAGCAGTACTTC	CASSLDIALGNEQYF
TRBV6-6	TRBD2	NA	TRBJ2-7	TGTGCCAGCAGTAGAGCGGGAGAAGACGAGCAGTACTTC	CASSRAGEDEQYF
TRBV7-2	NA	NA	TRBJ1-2	TGTGCCAGCAGCTTAGGGGGACCTGGGGATGGCTACACCTTC	CASSLGGPGDGYTF
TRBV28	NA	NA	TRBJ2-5	TGTGCCAGCAGTCTCTGGCCCCACGTAGAGACCCAGTACTTC	CASSLWPHVETQYF
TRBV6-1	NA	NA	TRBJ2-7	TGTGCCAGCAGTGAATTCCGGGTTAGCGAGCAGTACTTC	CASSEFRVSEQYF
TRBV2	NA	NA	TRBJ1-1	TGTGCCAGCAGTGAGAGGGGACAACAAGCTTTCTTT	CASSERGQQAFF
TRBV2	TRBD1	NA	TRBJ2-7	TGTGCCGGCACTAGGGACAGCTACGAGCAGTACTTC	CAGTRDSYEQYF
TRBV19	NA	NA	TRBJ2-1	TGTGCCAGTAGTACCCAAGCGGGCACACCTGAGCAGTTCTTC	CASSTQAGTPEQFF
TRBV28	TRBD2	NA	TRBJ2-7	TGTGCCAGCAGTTCCTTGGGGCTAGCGGGAGAATGGGGCCTCGAGCAGTACTTC	CASSSLGLAGEWGLEQYF
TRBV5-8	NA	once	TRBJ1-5	TGTGCCAGCAGCTTGGCCGGTGAGGGGCGGAGTCAGCCCCAGCATTTT	CASSLAGEGRSQPQHF
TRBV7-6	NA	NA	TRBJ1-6	TGTGCCAGCAGCTTAGGGCAGCGCAATTCACCCCTCCACTTT	CASSLGQRNSPLHF
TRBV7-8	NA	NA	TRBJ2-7	TGTGCCAGCAGCGGACCCGGGACGAACTACGAGCAGTACTTC	CASSGPGTNYEQYF
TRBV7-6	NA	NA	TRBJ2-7	TGTGCCAGCAGCTTAGACTCGAGAACATACGAGCAGTACTTC	CASSLDSRTYEQYF
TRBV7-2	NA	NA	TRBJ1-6	TGTGCCAGCAGATTAGGCGCTTTCACCCTCCACTTT	CASRLGAFTLHF
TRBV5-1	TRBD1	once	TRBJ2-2	TGCGCCAGCAGCAGGCGCAGGGGGCCCGACACCGGGGAGCTGTTTTTT	CASSRRRGPDTGELFF
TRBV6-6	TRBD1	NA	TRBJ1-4	TGTGCCAGCAGTTGGGGGCCAGGGGGACTGTTTTTT	CASSWGPGGLFF
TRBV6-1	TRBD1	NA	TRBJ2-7	TGTGCCAGCACTGAAGGGACAGGGGGCAACTACGAGCAGTACTTC	CASTEGTGGNYEQYF
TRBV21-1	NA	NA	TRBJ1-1	TGTGCCAGCAGCAAATTAGACGGTAGACAGGGGCAAGTTTCTTTTAGGAACACTGAAGCTTTCTTT	CASSKLDGRQGQVSFRNTEAFF
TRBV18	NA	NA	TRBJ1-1	TGTGCCAGCTCACCTTTGAGGGGAACTTTCTTT	CASSPLRGTFF
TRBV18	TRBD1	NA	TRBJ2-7	TGTGCCAGCTCACCCTGGGACAGGGCCTATTACGAGCAGTACTTC	CASSPWDRAYYEQYF
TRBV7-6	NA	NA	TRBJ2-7	TGTGCCAGCAGCTTAGTGGCGACAATTTCAATAAATGAGCAGTACTTC	CASSLVATISINEQYF
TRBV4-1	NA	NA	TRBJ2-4	TGCGCCAGCAGCCAAGGGGGGGCCCTCTTGGTAGCCAAAAACATTCAGTACTTC	CASSQGGALLVAKNIQYF
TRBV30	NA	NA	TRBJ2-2	TGTGCCTGGAGCCTAGGGCGCACCGGGGAGCTGTTTTTT	CAWSLGRTGELFF
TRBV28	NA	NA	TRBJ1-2	TGTGCCAGCAGTTTAGACCTGACGTATGGCTACACCTTC	CASSLDLTYGYTF
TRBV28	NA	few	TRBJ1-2	TGTGCCAGCAGTTTATCGCGGTTACTGGGTGGCTACACCTTC	CASSLSRLLGGYTF
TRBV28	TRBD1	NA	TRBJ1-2	TGTGCCAGCAGCACTGGGACAGTATATGGCTACACTTTC	CASSTGTVYGYTF
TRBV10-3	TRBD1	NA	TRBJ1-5	TGTGCCATCAGTGAGTCCGGGAGACAGGGGAATGTACAGCCCCAGCATTTT	CAISESGRQGNVQPQHF
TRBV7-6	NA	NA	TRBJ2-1	TGTGCCAGCAGCGAACTGGACGGGAGCTCCTACAATGAGCAGTTCTTC	CASSELDGSSYNEQFF
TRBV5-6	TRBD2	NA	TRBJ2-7	TGTGCCAGCAGCTGGGCCGGGACTAGCGGGAGTATTAAGTACGAGCAGTACTTC	CASSWAGTSGSIKYEQYF
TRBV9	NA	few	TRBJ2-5	TGTGCCAGCAGCAGGACCGAAGAGACCCAGTACTTC	CASSRTEETQYF
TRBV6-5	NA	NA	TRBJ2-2	TGTGCCACAAAACTAGCCCCCCCGCCCGGGGAGCTGTTTTTT	CATKLAPPPGELFF
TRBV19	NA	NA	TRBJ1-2	TGTGCCAGTAGCCCCACAGGGTATGGCTACACCTTC	CASSPTGYGYTF
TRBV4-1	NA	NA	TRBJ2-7	TGCGCCAGCAGCCAAGATAGCCTGGGGGAGTTCGAGCAGTACTTC	CASSQDSLGEFEQYF
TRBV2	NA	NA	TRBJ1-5	TGTGCCAGCAGATCGGACAATCAGCCCCAGCATTTT	CASRSDNQPQHF
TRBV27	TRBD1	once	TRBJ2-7	TGTGCCAGCAGTTTAGAGGCAGGGGGATTCTACGAGCAGTACTTC	CASSLEAGGFYEQYF
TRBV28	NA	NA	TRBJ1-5	TGTGCCAGCAGTTCCCCCGGGACGGCCGATCAGCCCCAGCATTTT	CASSSPGTADQPQHF
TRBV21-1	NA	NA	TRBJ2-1	TGTGCCAGCAGCCGTAGAGCGGAGCTGACAGGTGAGCAGTTCTTC	CASSRRAELTGEQFF
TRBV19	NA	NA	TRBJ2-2	TGTGCCAGTAAAGAAGAGACAGAGTCGAGGTTGACCGGGGAGCTGTTTTTT	CASKEETESRLTGELFF
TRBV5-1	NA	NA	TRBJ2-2	TGCGCCAGCAGCACGGACCCTTTCGGGGAGCTGTTTTTT	CASSTDPFGELFF
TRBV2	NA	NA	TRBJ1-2	TGTGCCAGCAGTGAGCTGGGAGTGACGGGCGGCTACACCTTC	CASSELGVTGGYTF
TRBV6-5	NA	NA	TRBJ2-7	TGTGCCAGCAGTTACTCCGACAGACTACTCTACGAGCAGTACTTC	CASSYSDRLLYEQYF
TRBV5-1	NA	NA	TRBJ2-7	TGCGCCAGCAGCTTGGGTCATTCCTACGAGCAGTACTTC	CASSLGHSYEQYF
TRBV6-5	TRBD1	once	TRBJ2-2	TGTGCCAGCAGTTTCGACAGGGTCTACGGGGAGCTGTTTTTT	CASSFDRVYGELFF
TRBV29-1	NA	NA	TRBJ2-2	TGCAGCGTCAGCCGGACAGAGGCCTTGACCGGGGAGCTGTTTTTT	CSVSRTEALTGELFF
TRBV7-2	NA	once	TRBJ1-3	TGTGCCAGCAGCACTCGGGGAAACACCATATATTTT	CASSTRGNTIYF
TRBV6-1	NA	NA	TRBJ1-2	TGTGCCAGCAGTGAAGTTTCCCGGAGGTATGGCTACACCTTC	CASSEVSRRYGYTF
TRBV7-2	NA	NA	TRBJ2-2	TGTGCCAGCAGCTTGAGAGGTCTTTTGGCACCTACCGGGGAGCTGTTTTTT	CASSLRGLLAPTGELFF
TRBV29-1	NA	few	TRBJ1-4	TGCAGCGTTGAATCGGGGGGAAAACTGTTTTTT	CSVESGGKLFF
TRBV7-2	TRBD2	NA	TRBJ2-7	TGTGCCAGCAGCTTAGATTCCCGAGGACTAGCGGGAAGAAACGAGCAGTACTTC	CASSLDSRGLAGRNEQYF
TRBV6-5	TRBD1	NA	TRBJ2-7	TGTGCCAGCAGACGACAGGGGGCCTCCTACGAGCAGTACTTC	CASRRQGASYEQYF
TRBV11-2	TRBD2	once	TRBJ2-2	TGTGCCAGCAGTTTAGCGGGAGTTATACTGAACACCGGGGAGCTGTTTTTT	CASSLAGVILNTGELFF
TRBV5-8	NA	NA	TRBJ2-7	TGTGCCAGCAGCCCCCGGGGGCCATCCTACGAGCAGTACTTC	CASSPRGPSYEQYF
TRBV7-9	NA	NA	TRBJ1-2	TGTGCCAGCAGCTGGTCGCGGACGGGTAACTATGGCTACACCTTC	CASSWSRTGNYGYTF
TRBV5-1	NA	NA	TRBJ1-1	TGCGCCAGCAGCCCGGGGTCCCGGGGAATGAACACTGAAGCTTTCTTT	CASSPGSRGMNTEAFF